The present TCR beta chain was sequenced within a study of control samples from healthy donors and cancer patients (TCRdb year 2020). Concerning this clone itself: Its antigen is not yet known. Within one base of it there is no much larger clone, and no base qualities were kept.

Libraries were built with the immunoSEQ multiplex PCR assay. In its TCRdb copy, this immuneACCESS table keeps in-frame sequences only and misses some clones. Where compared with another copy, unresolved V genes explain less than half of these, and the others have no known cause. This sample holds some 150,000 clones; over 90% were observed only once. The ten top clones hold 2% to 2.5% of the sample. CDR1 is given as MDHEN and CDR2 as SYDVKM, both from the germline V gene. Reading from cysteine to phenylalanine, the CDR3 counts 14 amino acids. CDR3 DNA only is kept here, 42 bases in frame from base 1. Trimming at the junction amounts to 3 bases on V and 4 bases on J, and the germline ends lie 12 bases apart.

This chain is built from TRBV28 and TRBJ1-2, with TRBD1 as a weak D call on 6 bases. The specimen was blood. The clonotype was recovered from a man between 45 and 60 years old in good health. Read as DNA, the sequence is TGTGCCAGCAGTTTTGGCCGGGACACCTATGGCTACACCTTC. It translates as CASSFGRDTYGYTF.